This T cell receptor beta chain was profiled in a study of T cells in tuberculosis. Time point given: new active TB diagnosis, blood taken before or within 7 days of starting treatment. Repertoires were generated with immunoSEQ multiplex PCR, while TCRdb's copy carries only in-frame clones and drops some. The sample holds tens of thousands of clones, about 85% seen once. The CDR3 length is 15 residues. Trimming stripped 1 base from V and 4 bases from J, with 11 bases between. Germline V gives CDR1 MNHEY, CDR2 SMNVEV (reference sequence). This receptor was obtained from an adult with tuberculosis. Sample: PBMCs, taken at tuberculosis diagnosis. The chain uses TRBV27 and TRBJ1-5; D may be TRBD1 (6 bases). The CDR3 region is CASSLFGTINQPQHF. The CDR3 DNA follows: TGTGCCAGCAGTTTATTCGGGACAATTAATCAGCCCCAGCATTTT.